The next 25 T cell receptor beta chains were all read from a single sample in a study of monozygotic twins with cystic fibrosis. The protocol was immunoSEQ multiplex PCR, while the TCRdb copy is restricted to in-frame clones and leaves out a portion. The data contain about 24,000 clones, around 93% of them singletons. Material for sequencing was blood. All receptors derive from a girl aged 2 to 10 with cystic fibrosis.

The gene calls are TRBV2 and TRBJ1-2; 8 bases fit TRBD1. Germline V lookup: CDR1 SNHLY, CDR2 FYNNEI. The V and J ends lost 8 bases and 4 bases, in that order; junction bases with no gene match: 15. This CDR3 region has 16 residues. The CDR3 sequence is CASWESQGAVLYGYTF. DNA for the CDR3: TGTGCCAGCTGGGAATCCCAGGGGGCGGTTCTCTATGGCTACACCTTC.

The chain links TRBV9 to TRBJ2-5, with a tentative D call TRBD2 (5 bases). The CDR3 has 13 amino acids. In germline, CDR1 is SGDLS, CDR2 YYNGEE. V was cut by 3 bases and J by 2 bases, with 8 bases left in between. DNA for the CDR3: TGTGCCAGCAGCGGAGGAGGACAAGAGACCCAGTACTTC. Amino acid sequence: CASSGGGQETQYF.

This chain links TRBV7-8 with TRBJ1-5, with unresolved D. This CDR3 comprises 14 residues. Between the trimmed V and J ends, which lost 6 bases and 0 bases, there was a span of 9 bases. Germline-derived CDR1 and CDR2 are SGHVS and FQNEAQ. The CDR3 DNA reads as TGTGCCAGCAGTGAAGGCTATAGCAATCAGCCCCAGCATTTT. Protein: CASSEGYSNQPQHF.

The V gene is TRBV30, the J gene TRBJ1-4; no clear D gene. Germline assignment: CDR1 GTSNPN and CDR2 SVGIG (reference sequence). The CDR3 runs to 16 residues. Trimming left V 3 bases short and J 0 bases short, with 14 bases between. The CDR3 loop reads CAWRRVKVATNEKLFF. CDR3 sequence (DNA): TGTGCCTGGAGACGGGTAAAGGTTGCAACTAATGAAAAACTGTTTTTT.

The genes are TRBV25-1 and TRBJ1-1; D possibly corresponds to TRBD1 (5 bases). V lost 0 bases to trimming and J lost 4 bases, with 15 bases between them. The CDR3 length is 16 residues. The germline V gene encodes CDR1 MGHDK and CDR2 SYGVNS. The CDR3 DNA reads TGTGCCAGCAGTGAATATGAGGGGATTGGAACCACTGAAGCTTTCTTT. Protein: CASSEYEGIGTTEAFF.

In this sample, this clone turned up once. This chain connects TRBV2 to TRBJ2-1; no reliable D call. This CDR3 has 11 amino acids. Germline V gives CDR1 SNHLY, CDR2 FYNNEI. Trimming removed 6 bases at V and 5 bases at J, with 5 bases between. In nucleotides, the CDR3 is TGTGCCAGCAGGGCTAACAATGAGCAGTTCTTC. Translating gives CASRANNEQFF.

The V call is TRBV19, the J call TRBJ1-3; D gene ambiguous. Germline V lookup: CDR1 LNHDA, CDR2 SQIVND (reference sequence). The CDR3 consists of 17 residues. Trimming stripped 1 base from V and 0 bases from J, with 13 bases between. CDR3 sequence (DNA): TGTGCCAGTAGTATAGTTGAGGCCGGCGTCTCTGGAAACACCATATATTTT. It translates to CASSIVEAGVSGNTIYF.

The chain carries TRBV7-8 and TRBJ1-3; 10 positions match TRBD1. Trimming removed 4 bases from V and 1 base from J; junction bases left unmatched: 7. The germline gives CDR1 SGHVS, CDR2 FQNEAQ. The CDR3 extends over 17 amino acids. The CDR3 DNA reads TGTGCCAGCAGCTCTCCGGGACAGGGGATATCTGGAAACACCATATATTTT. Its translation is CASSSPGQGISGNTIYF.

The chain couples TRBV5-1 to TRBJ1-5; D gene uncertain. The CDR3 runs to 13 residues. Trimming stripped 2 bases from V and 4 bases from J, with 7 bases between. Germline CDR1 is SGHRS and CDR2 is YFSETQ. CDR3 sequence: CASSLSGNQPQHF. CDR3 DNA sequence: TGCGCCAGCAGCTTATCGGGTAATCAGCCCCAGCATTTT.

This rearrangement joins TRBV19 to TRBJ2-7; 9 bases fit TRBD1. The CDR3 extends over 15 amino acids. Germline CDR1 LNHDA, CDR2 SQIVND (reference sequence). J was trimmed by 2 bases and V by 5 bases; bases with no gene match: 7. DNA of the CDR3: TGTGCCAGTAGTTCCGGGACAGGGAAGACCTACGAGCAGTACTTC. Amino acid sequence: CASSSGTGKTYEQYF.

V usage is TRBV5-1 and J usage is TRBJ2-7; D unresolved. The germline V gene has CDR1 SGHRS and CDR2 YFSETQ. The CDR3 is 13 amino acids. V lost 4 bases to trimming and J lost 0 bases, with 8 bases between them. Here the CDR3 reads CASSASSSYEQYF. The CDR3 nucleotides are TGCGCCAGCAGCGCCAGTAGCTCCTACGAGCAGTACTTC.

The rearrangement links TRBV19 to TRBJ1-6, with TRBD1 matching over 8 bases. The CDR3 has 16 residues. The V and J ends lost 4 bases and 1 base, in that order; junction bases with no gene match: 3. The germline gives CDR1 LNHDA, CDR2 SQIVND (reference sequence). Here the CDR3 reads CASSTGQGSYNSPLHF. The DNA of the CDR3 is TGTGCCAGTAGTACCGGACAGGGTTCCTATAATTCACCCCTCCACTTT.

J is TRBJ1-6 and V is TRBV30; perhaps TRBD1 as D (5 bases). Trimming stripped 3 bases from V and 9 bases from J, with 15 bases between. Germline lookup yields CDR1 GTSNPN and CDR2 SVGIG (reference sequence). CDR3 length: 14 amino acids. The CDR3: CAWRILGGISPLHF. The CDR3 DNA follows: TGTGCCTGGAGGATATTGGGGGGGATTTCACCCCTCCACTTT.

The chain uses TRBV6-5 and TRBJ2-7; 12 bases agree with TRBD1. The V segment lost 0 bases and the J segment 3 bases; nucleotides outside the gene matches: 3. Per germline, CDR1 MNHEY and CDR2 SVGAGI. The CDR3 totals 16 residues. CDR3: CASSYSGQGALYEQYF. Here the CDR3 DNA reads TGTGCCAGCAGTTACTCGGGACAGGGGGCCCTCTACGAGCAGTACTTC.

The CDR3 DNA is TGTGCCAGCAGCTTAAGCTCAAGGGCCCATCCCTACGAGCAGTACTTC. It encodes CASSLSSRAHPYEQYF. V and J are TRBV7-2 and TRBJ2-7; D not certain. V lost 2 bases and J 2 bases, leaving 16 bases between the germline ends. The germline CDR1 and CDR2 sequences are SGHTA and FQGNSA. CDR3 size: 16 residues.

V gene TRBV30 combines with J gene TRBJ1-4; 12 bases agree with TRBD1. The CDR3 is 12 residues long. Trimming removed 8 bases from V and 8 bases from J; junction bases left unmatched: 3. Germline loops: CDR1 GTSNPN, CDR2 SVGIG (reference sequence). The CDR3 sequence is CAGDRGQEKLFF. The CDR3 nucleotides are TGTGCCGGGGACAGGGGGCAAGAAAAACTGTTTTTT.

The CDR3 DNA follows: TGTGCCAGCAGCTCCATCTCCTACGAGCAGTACTTC. Translation gives CASSSISYEQYF. This chain links TRBV5-4 with TRBJ2-7; D unresolved. The CDR3 spans 12 residues. The germline V gene encodes CDR1 SGHNT and CDR2 YYREEE (reference sequence). Trimming took 3 bases from V and 0 from J, leaving 4 bases between them.

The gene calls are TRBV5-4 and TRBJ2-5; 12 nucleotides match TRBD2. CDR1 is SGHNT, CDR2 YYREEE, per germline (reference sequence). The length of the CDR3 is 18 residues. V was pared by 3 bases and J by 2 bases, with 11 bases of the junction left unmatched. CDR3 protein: CASSSSGGAPSGQETQYF. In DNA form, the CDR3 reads TGTGCCAGCAGCTCTAGCGGGGGGGCTCCGTCGGGGCAAGAGACCCAGTACTTC. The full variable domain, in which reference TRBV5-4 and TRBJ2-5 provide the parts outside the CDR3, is ETGVTQSPTHLIKTRGQQVTLRCSSQSGHNTVSWYQQALGQGPQFIFQYYREEENGRGNFPPRFSGLQFPNYSSELNVNALELDDSALYLCASSSSGGAPSGQETQYFGPGTRLLVL.

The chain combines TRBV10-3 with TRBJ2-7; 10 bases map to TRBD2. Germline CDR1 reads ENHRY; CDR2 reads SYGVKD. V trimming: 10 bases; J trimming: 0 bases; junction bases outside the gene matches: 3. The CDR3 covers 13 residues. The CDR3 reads CATTSGVSYEQYF. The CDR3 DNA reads TGTGCCACCACTAGCGGGGTCTCCTACGAGCAGTACTTC.

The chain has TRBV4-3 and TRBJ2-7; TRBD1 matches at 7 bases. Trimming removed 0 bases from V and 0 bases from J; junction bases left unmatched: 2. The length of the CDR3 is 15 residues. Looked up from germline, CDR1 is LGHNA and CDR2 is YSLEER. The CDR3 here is CASSQDRGNSYEQYF. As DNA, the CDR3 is TGCGCCAGCAGCCAAGACAGGGGGAACTCCTACGAGCAGTACTTC.

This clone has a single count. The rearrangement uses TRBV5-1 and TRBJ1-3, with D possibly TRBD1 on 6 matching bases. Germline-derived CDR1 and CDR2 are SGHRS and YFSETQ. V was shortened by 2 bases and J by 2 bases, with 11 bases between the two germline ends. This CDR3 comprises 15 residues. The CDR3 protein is CASSLGGNPGNTIYF. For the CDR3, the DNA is TGCGCCAGCAGCTTAGGGGGGAATCCTGGAAACACCATATATTTT.

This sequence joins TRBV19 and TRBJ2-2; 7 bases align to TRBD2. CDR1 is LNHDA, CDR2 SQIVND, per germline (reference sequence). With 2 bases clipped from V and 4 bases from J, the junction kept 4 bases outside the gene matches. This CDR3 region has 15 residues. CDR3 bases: TGTGCCAGTAGTATACTAGCGGACCTCACCGGGGAGCTGTTTTTT. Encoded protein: CASSILADLTGELFF.

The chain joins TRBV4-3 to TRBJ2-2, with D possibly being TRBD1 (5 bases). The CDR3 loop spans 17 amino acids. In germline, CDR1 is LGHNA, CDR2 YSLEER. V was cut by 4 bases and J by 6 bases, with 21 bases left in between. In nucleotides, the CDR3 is TGCGCCAGCAGCCTAGATATGGGTCGTCCAGGGTCCGGGGAGCTGTTTTTT. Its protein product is CASSLDMGRPGSGELFF.

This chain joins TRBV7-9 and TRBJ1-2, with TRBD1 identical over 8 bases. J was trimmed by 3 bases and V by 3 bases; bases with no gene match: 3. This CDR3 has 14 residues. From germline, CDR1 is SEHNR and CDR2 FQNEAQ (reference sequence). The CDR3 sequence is CASSLTTGDYGYTF. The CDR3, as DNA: TGTGCCAGCAGCTTGACGACAGGGGACTATGGCTACACCTTC. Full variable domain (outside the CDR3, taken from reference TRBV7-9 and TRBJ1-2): DTGVSQNPRHKITKRGQNVTFRCDPISEHNRLYWYRQTLGQGPEFLTYFQNEAQLEKSRLLSDRFSAERPKGSFSTLEIQRTEQGDSAMYLCASSLTTGDYGYTFGSGTRLTVV.

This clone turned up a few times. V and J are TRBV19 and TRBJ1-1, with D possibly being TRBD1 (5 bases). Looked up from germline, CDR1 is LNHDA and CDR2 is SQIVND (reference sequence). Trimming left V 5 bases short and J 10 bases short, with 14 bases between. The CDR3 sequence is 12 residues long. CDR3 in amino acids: CASSPGLLRAFF. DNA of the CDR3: TGTGCCAGTAGTCCGGGACTGTTGAGAGCTTTCTTT.